Following are 25 T cell receptor beta chains from one sample sequenced in a study of human T cells and chemical hapten exposure. Regarding time point: patch test 2, 6 weeks after DPC sensitization. Treatment given: therapeutic diphenylcyclopropenone sensitization with weekly scalp DPC. TCRdb redid the calling of the RACE reads with MiXCR, one entry per CDR3 protein. The data show about 350,000 distinct CDR3 sequences, under 6.5% seen once. The material sequenced was whole blood, taken in connection with sensitization to the hapten diphenylcyclopropenone (DPC). Source of these receptors: a woman aged 18-29 years with alopecia areata. Some clones in this sample may be carry-over from other donors' samples.

This clonotype appeared many times. J is TRBJ1-2 and V is TRBV7-2; D is unresolved. Germline loops: CDR1 SGHTA, CDR2 FQGNSA. The CDR3 consists of 14 residues. V gave up 2 bases and J gave up 7 bases, with 14 bases separating them. CDR3 sequence (DNA): TGTGCCAGCAGCTTAAGTCAGCGAGGGCTTGGCTACACCTTC. It is translated as CASSLSQRGLGYTF.

This clonotype was seen ten or more times. This chain's CDR3 is CASSPQGSSNQPQHF. The DNA for the CDR3 is TGTGCCAGCAGCCCTCAGGGGAGTAGCAATCAGCCCCAGCATTTT. The chain links TRBV7-8 to TRBJ1-5; a possible D gene is TRBD1 (6 bases). V lost 5 bases and J 0 bases, leaving 11 bases between the germline ends. This CDR3 contains 15 residues. Germline V CDR1 and CDR2: SGHVS, FQNEAQ. Full variable domain (remainder filled in from reference TRBV7-8 and TRBJ1-5): GAGVSQSPRYKVAKRGQDVALRCDPISGHVSLFWYQQALGQGPEFLTYFQNEAQLDKSGLPSDRFFAERPEGSVSTLKIQRTQQEDSAVYLCASSPQGSSNQPQHFGDGTRLSIL.

For this clonotype: Compared with germline, one end of the junction differs, possibly owing to a read error. V usage is TRBV4-3 and J usage is TRBJ2-7; 7 bases are a match to TRBD1. Germline CDR1 reads LGHNA; CDR2 reads YSLEER. This CDR3 contains 15 residues. The CDR3 coding sequence is TGCGCCAGCAGCCAAGGGGACAGAGGACCCTACGAGCAGCACTTC. Amino acids: CASSQGDRGPYEQHF.

This clonotype was detected ten times or more. The rearrangement uses TRBV7-9 and TRBJ1-6, with 10 bases identical to TRBD1. Per germline, CDR1 SEHNR and CDR2 FQNEAQ (reference sequence). The CDR3 has 15 residues. V trimming: 5 bases; J trimming: 7 bases; junction bases outside the gene matches: 5. CDR3 region: CASSEGTGVNSPLHF. The CDR3 bases are TGTGCCAGCAGCGAGGGGACAGGGGTCAATTCACCCCTCCACTTT.

In its sample, this clonotype was seen a few times. The rearrangement joins TRBV18 to TRBJ2-4, with TRBD2 matching 9 bases. Trimming at V came to 6 bases and at J to 3 bases, leaving 12 bases not matched to a gene. CDR1 KGHSH and CDR2 LQKENI come from the germline V gene. The CDR3 consists of 17 residues. The CDR3: CASSPPLRAGGKNIQYF. The CDR3 DNA sequence: TGTGCCAGCTCGCCGCCACTCAGAGCGGGGGGCAAAAACATTCAGTACTTC.

This clonotype came up a few times. The chain combines TRBV7-3 with TRBJ1-1; 10 positions match TRBD1. This CDR3 region has 14 residues. Germline V gene data show CDR1 as SGHTA and CDR2 as FQGTGA. V lost 5 bases to trimming and J lost 5 bases; unmatched junction nucleotides: 5. For the CDR3, the DNA is TGTGCCAGCAGCCCGGGACAGGGGATGACTGAAGCTTTCTTT. Protein product: CASSPGQGMTEAFF.

The genes are TRBV6-5 and TRBJ1-5; D is perhaps TRBD1 (6 bases). Germline assignment: CDR1 MNHEY and CDR2 SVGAGI. The CDR3 is 13 residues long. Between the trimmed V and J ends, which lost 6 bases and 9 bases, there was a span of 15 bases. CDR3 region: CASRDDPRGPQHF. The CDR3 DNA is TGTGCCAGCAGGGACGACCCCAGGGGGCCCCAGCATTTT.

This clonotype was detected a few times. The V call is TRBV2, the J call TRBJ1-4; 7 bases match TRBD1. The length of the CDR3 is 15 residues. Trimming took 6 bases from V and 1 from J; bases not matched to a gene: 5. The germline gives CDR1 SNHLY, CDR2 FYNNEI. The CDR3 bases are TGTGCCAGCAGCGGACGGGACAGAACTAATGAAAAACTGTTTTTT. Its translation is CASSGRDRTNEKLFF.

There are many counts of this clonotype. CDR3 sequence: CASSAAGGANYGYTF. CDR3 in DNA: TGTGCCAGTAGTGCAGCAGGGGGCGCGAACTATGGCTACACCTTC. The chain employs TRBV19 and TRBJ1-2, with 8 positions matching TRBD1. Looked up from germline, CDR1 is LNHDA and CDR2 is SQIVND (reference sequence). V gave up 5 bases and J gave up 2 bases; unmatched junction bases: 7. The CDR3 extends over 15 amino acids.

The rearrangement uses TRBV20-1 and TRBJ2-3, with D uncertain. CDR3 length equals 13 residues. The V gene lost 0 bases and the J gene lost 6 bases, with 10 bases spanning the gap. The germline CDR1 and CDR2 sequences are DFQATT and SNEGSKA (reference sequence). The CDR3 is CSARDPPLDTQYF. CDR3 sequence (DNA): TGCAGTGCTAGAGATCCCCCCCTTGATACGCAGTATTTT.

This clonotype was seen repeatedly, ten times or more. The chain couples TRBV10-3 to TRBJ2-3; weak D call: TRBD1 (5 bases). Germline V gene sequence: CDR1 ENHRY, CDR2 SYGVKD. The CDR3 consists of 16 residues. V was shortened by 5 bases and J by 1 base, with 16 bases between the two germline ends. The CDR3 here is CAISYNSGWGTDTQYF. In DNA, the CDR3 is TGTGCCATCAGTTATAATTCAGGGTGGGGCACAGATACGCAGTATTTT.

This CDR3 reads CASSGPTGRSSPLHF. CDR3 nucleotide sequence: TGTGCCAGCAGCGGACCCACAGGCCGTTCTTCACCCCTCCACTTT. The chain uses TRBV25-1 and TRBJ1-6, with TRBD1 as a possible D gene (5 bases). Between the trimmed V and J ends, which lost 6 bases and 9 bases, there was a span of 18 bases. The length of the CDR3 is 15 residues. Germline CDR1 and CDR2: MGHDK and SYGVNS.

This clonotype occurred a few times. This rearrangement joins TRBV24-1 to TRBJ2-6; D gene uncertain. The ends were cut back, 6 bases at V and 0 bases at J, with 14 bases in the middle. Germline CDR1 and CDR2: KGHDR and SFDVKD. The CDR3 totals 17 residues. The CDR3 loop is CATSPPWSGSGANVLTF. The CDR3 DNA reads TGTGCCACCAGTCCGCCGTGGTCAGGCTCTGGGGCCAACGTCCTGACTTTC.

V gene TRBV21-1 combines with J gene TRBJ2-7; the D call TRBD1 from the table was never checked on the DNA. TRBV21-1 represents a pseudogene. This CDR3 spans 11 amino acids. CDR3 sequence reads: CASNPGRGRSF. The CDR3 nucleotides are TGTGCCAGCAACCCTGGTAGGGGACGATCCTTC.

This clonotype appeared many times. The chain is built from TRBV6-1 and TRBJ1-6; 7 positions match TRBD1. J lost 10 bases, V lost 8 bases, and 8 bases had no gene match. Germline CDR1 and CDR2: MNHNS and SASEGT. The CDR3 loop spans 13 amino acids. In DNA form, the CDR3 reads TGTGCCAGCTCCGGGACAGTGGAGTCACCCCTCCACTTT. This codes for CASSGTVESPLHF.

This chain joins TRBV6-2 or TRBV6-3 and TRBJ2-7; TRBD2 might be the D (6 bases). Deletions cut 5 bases from V and 2 bases from J, with 16 bases between. Germline assignment: CDR1 MNHEY and CDR2 SVGEGT. The CDR3 loop spans 15 amino acids. CDR3 DNA: TGTGCCAGCAGTAGATCTCGGGACTTAACCTACGAGCAGTACTTC. This translates into CASSRSRDLTYEQYF.

A few counts support this clonotype. The chain is built from TRBV5-1 and TRBJ1-3; D perhaps matches TRBD1 (5 bases). Germline V lookup: CDR1 SGHRS, CDR2 YFSETQ. V was shortened by 2 bases and J by 0 bases, with 12 bases between the two germline ends. The CDR3 spans 16 residues. This chain's CDR3 is CASSFEGVDSGNTIYF. DNA for the CDR3: TGCGCCAGCAGCTTTGAAGGGGTCGACTCTGGAAACACCATATATTTT.

This clonotype came up a few times. The gene calls are TRBV6-2 or TRBV6-3 and TRBJ1-1, with 7 bases fitting TRBD1. J gave up 4 bases and V 8 bases, and 13 bases lay outside the gene matches. This CDR3 is 15 amino acids long. Per the germline V gene, CDR1 is MNHEY and CDR2 is SVGEGT. This chain's CDR3 is CASATLGGGVTEAFF. The CDR3 bases are TGTGCCAGCGCCACTCTCGGAGGGGGCGTCACTGAAGCTTTCTTT.

This clonotype was detected many times. The chain has TRBV6-6 and TRBJ2-7; D is unresolved. The germline CDR1 and CDR2 sequences are MNHNY and SVGAGI (reference sequence). With 4 bases removed from V and 4 bases from J, the gap between germline ends came to 20 bases. The CDR3 loop spans 16 amino acids. The CDR3, as DNA: TGTGCCAGCAGTTCCCACAGCGAACTTTCTTTGTACGAGCAGTACTTC. Its protein is CASSSHSELSLYEQYF.

This clonotype has ten or more counts. V usage is TRBV4-1 and J usage is TRBJ1-6; D is unclear. Looked up from germline, CDR1 is MGHRA and CDR2 is YSYEKL. The V and J ends lost 8 bases and 8 bases respectively, with 25 bases between them. The length of the CDR3 is 17 residues. This chain's CDR3 is CASRNRLAARADSPLHF. The DNA of the CDR3 is TGCGCCAGCCGGAACCGGCTGGCTGCCCGGGCAGATTCACCCCTCCACTTT.

This rearrangement joins TRBV6-4 to TRBJ2-2, with 9 bases matching TRBD1. This CDR3 spans 16 amino acids. J lost 5 bases, V lost 6 bases, and 10 bases had no gene match. Germline V gene sequence: CDR1 MRHNA, CDR2 SNTAGT. As DNA, the CDR3 is TGTGCCAGCAGCAGACGGGGACAGGGAGGAACCGGGGAGCTGTTTTTT. It codes for CASSRRGQGGTGELFF.

V and J are TRBV6-5 and TRBJ1-2; D remains unclear. This CDR3 is built from 14 residues. V was shortened by 4 bases and J by 6 bases, with 15 bases between the two germline ends. Looked up from germline, CDR1 is MNHEY and CDR2 is SVGAGI. The CDR3 DNA sequence: TGTGCCAGCAGTTTTCGTCGACGGGGTAATGGCTACACCTTC. It codes for CASSFRRRGNGYTF.

The gene calls are TRBV20-1 and TRBJ2-4; 8 nucleotides match TRBD1. The CDR3 is 15 residues long. The germline gives CDR1 DFQATT, CDR2 SNEGSKA (reference sequence). The trim removed 7 bases at V and 0 bases at J, leaving 8 bases unmatched. In DNA form, the CDR3 reads TGCAGTGGGACAGGGTCGACACTAGCCAAAAACATTCAGTACTTC. It specifies CSGTGSTLAKNIQYF.

This clonotype was observed a handful of times. The V gene is TRBV20-1, the J gene TRBJ2-3; TRBD1 or TRBD2 may be the D gene (6 bases each). Germline V gene lookup returns CDR1 DFQATT and CDR2 SNEGSKA (reference sequence). CDR3 length: 14 residues. V was trimmed by 6 bases and J by 1 base, leaving 14 bases between them. CDR3 sequence (DNA): TGCAGTGCGGAACAGGAGGGGGGCACAGATACGCAGTATTTT. This sequence encodes CSAEQEGGTDTQYF.

This rearrangement joins TRBV11-2 to TRBJ2-5, with 9 bases fitting TRBD2. CDR1 SGHAT and CDR2 FQNNGV come from the germline V gene. This CDR3 comprises 15 residues. Trimming at V came to 5 bases and at J to 1 base, leaving 5 bases not matched to a gene. This CDR3 is CASSPGTSSQETQYF. The CDR3 bases are TGTGCCAGCAGCCCAGGGACTAGCAGCCAAGAGACCCAGTACTTC. The whole variable domain, remainder taken from reference TRBV11-2 and TRBJ2-5, is EAGVAQSPRYKIIEKRQSVAFWCNPISGHATLYWYQQILGQGPKLLIQFQNNGVVDDSQLPKDRFSAERLKGVDSTLKIQPAKLEDSAVYLCASSPGTSSQETQYFGPGTRLLVL.